This T cell receptor (beta chain) comes out of a study of blood T cell repertoires in COVID-19. Study details: COVID-19 samples collected from the United States, Italy and Spain covered acute and convalescent phases. The analysed material was cDNA or gDNA that came from T cells, B-cell-depleted T cells, or PBMCs.

Methods used by the authors: Amplification of reference gene primers was used by the study to estimate nucleated cell counts. Repertoires were generated with immunoSEQ multiplex PCR, while TCRdb's copy carries only in-frame clones and drops some. The DNA gave D and trimming, while V, J and clone size come from that table. The sample holds tens of thousands of clones; about 89% are singletons and the top ten take about 1%. This clone has only one observation. In germline, CDR1 is SQVTM, CDR2 ANQGSEA. The junction had 16 bases not matched to a gene; V was cut back by 4 bases and J by 3 bases. The length of the CDR3 is 17 residues.

The chain employs TRBV29-1 and TRBJ2-3; 7 nucleotides align to TRBD1. Sample: peripheral blood. The TCR was taken from a human donor in a cohort sampled during active COVID-19. The CDR3 nucleotides read TGCAGCGTTGGGTTAGGGGGCGCTGGAGGTTGGACAGATACGCAGTATTTT. It codes for CSVGLGGAGGWTDTQYF.